This entry is about one T cell receptor (beta chain). Its antigen is undetermined. This CDR3 is also generated by other DNA sequences in the sample. Trimming took off 2 bases at V and 3 bases at J, with 6 bases between the two ends. The CDR3 runs 12 residues. CDR1 and CDR2 from the germline V gene are SQVTM and ANQGSEA. Sorted populations comprised CD4+ and CD8+ T cells obtained from PBMCs. The authors extracted RNA and reverse transcribed it into cDNA as the sequencing template. Some clones are missing from TCRdb's copy, which holds only in-frame ones; the method was immunoSEQ multiplex PCR. The sample lists hundreds of thousands of clones, roughly two thirds occurring once. The sample comes from a study of CD8+ T cells in alopecia areata. Study as a whole: Administration of oral tofacitinib to treated patients was at 5 to 10 mg twice daily. Patients in the study were on tofacitinib for 6 to 18 months, then off it for 6 months.

General observations from the study: Normal-skin resident alphabeta T cells also appear among scalp sample sequences.

The rearrangement joins TRBV29-1 to TRBJ2-3, with D possibly TRBD2 on 6 matching bases. This sequence originates from a human donor with alopecia areata. The sequences come from CD4+ T cells sorted from blood, collected at week 0. This CDR3 is CSVERGTDTQYF. DNA of the CDR3: TGCAGCGTTGAACGGGGGACAGATACGCAGTATTTT.